Below are 9 T cell receptor beta chains sequenced from a single sample in a study of OX40 agonist ivuxolimab in advanced cancers. Measured with immunoSEQ multiplex PCR; TCRdb has only the in-frame clones, and not every one. The data contain tens of thousands of clones, just over 85% of them singletons. Material: CD4+ or CD8+ T cells sorted from blood, obtained in a trial of the OX40 agonist ivuxolimab. These receptor sequences come from an adult with an advanced solid tumor such as melanoma, head and neck, liver or kidney cancer.

This chain connects TRBV5-1 to TRBJ1-4; TRBD1 agrees at 8 bases. Germline CDR1 and CDR2: SGHRS and YFSETQ. Losses at the gene ends were 0 bases for V and 10 bases for J; bases not matched to a gene: 5. The CDR3 runs 14 residues. CDR3 DNA sequence: TGCGCCAGCAGCTTGGAGCCGGGACAGGTAAAACTGTTTTTT. Translated, it gives CASSLEPGQVKLFF.

The chain joins TRBV5-1 to TRBJ2-3; D gene ambiguous. In germline, CDR1 is SGHRS, CDR2 YFSETQ. Trimming left V 2 bases short and J 5 bases short, with 12 bases between. The CDR3 spans 14 residues. The CDR3 DNA sequence: TGCGCCAGCAGCTTAAACGTGCAGGTAGATACGCAGTATTTT. Translated: CASSLNVQVDTQYF. Complete variable domain (other parts from reference TRBV5-1 and TRBJ2-3): KAGVTQTPRYLIKTRGQQVTLSCSPISGHRSVSWYQQTPGQGLQFLFEYFSETQRNKGNFPGRFSGRQFSNSRSEMNVSTLELGDSALYLCASSLNVQVDTQYFGPGTRLTVL.

The V gene is TRBV5-1, the J gene TRBJ2-5; the D gene is possibly TRBD1 (6 bases). In germline, CDR1 is SGHRS, CDR2 YFSETQ. The V end was cut by 3 bases, the J end by 3 bases, with 15 bases between. This CDR3 has 15 amino acids. CDR3 bases: TGCGCCAGCAGCTGGAGTGGGACATCAGAAGAGACCCAGTACTTC. It yields the protein CASSWSGTSEETQYF. Combining the CDR3 with reference TRBV5-1 and TRBJ2-5 gives the whole variable domain KAGVTQTPRYLIKTRGQQVTLSCSPISGHRSVSWYQQTPGQGLQFLFEYFSETQRNKGNFPGRFSGRQFSNSRSEMNVSTLELGDSALYLCASSWSGTSEETQYFGPGTRLLVL.

The chain recombines TRBV27 with TRBJ2-3; 8 bases map to TRBD2. The CDR3 runs to 13 residues. The V and J ends lost 4 bases and 4 bases, in that order; junction bases with no gene match: 1. Germline values: CDR1 MNHEY, CDR2 SMNVEV (reference sequence). As DNA, the CDR3 is TGTGCCAGCAGTTGGCGGGAGGCAGATACGCAGTATTTT. Translating gives CASSWREADTQYF.

The chain is built from TRBV7-3 and TRBJ2-1; TRBD1 matches 7 bases. CDR3 length: 13 residues. CDR1 is SGHTA, CDR2 FQGTGA, per germline. V was clipped by 4 bases and J by 5 bases; unmatched bases: 2. In nucleotides, the CDR3 is TGTGCCAGCAGCTCCGACAGGGACAATGAGCAGTTCTTC. It encodes CASSSDRDNEQFF.

The chain couples TRBV10-3 to TRBJ2-2; maybe TRBD1 (6 bases). Germline V gene data show CDR1 as ENHRY and CDR2 as SYGVKD. V was clipped by 2 bases and J by 0 bases, with 10 bases between them. The CDR3 sequence is 16 residues long. The CDR3 DNA is TGTGCCATCAGTGAGACCGGGACAACGAACACCGGGGAGCTGTTTTTT. This encodes CAISETGTTNTGELFF.

CDR3 nucleotide sequence: TGTGCCAGCTCACAAAAACAGGGGGAAGCTTTCTTT. Amino acids: CASSQKQGEAFF. The rearrangement uses TRBV18 and TRBJ1-1, with 7 bases fitting TRBD1. The CDR3 length is 12 residues. Losses at the gene ends were 4 bases for V and 8 bases for J; bases not matched to a gene: 4. The V gene's germline CDR1 is KGHSH and CDR2 LQKENI.

The chain links TRBV7-5 to TRBJ1-5; TRBD1 was called by the table and not checked on the DNA. TRBV7-5 has pseudogene status. CDR3 length equals 16 residues. The CDR3 region is CVRSPGQGRISQPQHF. For the CDR3, the DNA is TGTGTCAGAAGCCCGGGACAGGGGAGGATTAGTCAGCCCCAGCATTTT.

This clone was recorded once. A single base separates this from a much larger clone, so it may be a read error. V usage is TRBV6-4 and J usage is TRBJ1-1; D is ambiguous. There are 13 residues in the CDR3. Trimming cost V 3 bases and J 1 base, with 6 bases left between them. From germline, CDR1 is MRHNA and CDR2 SNTAGT. The CDR3 DNA follows: TGTGCCAGCAGTGAGGCGGGGAACACTGAAGCTTTCTTT. It is translated as CASSEAGNTEAFF.